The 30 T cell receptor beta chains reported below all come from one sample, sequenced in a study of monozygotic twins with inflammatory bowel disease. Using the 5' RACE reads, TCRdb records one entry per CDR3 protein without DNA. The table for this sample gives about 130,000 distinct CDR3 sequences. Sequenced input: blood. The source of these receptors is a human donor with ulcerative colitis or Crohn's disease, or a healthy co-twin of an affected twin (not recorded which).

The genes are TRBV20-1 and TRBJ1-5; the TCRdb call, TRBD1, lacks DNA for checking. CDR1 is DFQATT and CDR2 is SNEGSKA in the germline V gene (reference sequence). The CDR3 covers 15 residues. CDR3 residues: CSAPSGGKSGQPQHF.

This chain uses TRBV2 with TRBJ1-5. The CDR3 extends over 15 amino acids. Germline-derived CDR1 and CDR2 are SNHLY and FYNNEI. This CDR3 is CASRRGRLHNQPQHF.

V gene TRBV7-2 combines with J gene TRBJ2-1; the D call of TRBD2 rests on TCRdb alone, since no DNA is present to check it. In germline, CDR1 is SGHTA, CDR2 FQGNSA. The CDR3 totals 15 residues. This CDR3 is CASSSSSTDINEQFF.

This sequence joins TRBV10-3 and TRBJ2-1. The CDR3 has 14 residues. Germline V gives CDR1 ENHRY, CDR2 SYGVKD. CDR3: CAISESGSYNEQFF.

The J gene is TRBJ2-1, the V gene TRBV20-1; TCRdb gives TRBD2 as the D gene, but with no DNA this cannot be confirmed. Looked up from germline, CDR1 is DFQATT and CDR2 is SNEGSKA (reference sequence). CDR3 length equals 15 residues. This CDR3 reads CSAGRASGPNNEQFF.

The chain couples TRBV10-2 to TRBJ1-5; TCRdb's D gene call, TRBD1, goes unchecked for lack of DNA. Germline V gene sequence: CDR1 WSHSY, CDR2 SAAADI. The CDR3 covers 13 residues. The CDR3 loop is CASKTGGNQPQHF.

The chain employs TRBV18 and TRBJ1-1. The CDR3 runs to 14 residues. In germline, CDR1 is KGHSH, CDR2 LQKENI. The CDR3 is CASSPPSVNTEAFF.

CDR3 in amino acids: CASSLVSQGAGNTIYF. The V gene is TRBV7-2, the J gene TRBJ1-3; the D call from TCRdb, TRBD1, cannot be confirmed without DNA. The CDR3 runs 16 residues. Germline CDR1 SGHTA, CDR2 FQGNSA.

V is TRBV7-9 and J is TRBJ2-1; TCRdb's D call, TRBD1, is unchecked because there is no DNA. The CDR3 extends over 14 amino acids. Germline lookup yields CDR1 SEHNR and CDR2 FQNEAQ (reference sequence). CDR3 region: CASSQTAGYNEQFF.

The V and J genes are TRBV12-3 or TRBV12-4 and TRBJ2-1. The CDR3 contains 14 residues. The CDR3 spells CASSLAEPYNEQFF.

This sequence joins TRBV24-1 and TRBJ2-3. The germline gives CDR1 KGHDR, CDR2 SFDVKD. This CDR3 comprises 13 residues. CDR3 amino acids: CATSDLLVDTQYF.

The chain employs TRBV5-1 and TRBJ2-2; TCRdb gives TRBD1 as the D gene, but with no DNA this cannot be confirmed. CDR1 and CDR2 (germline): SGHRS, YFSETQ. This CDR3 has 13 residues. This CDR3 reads CAGRGQLTGELFF.

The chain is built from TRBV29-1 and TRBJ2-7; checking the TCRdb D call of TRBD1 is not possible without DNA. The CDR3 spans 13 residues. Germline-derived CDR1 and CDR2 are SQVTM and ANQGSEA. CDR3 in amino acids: CSVRNRVLGEQYF.

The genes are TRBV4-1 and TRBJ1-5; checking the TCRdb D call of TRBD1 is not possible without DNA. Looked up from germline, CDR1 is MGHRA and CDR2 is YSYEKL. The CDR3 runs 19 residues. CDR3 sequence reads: CASSQQAGTNWRSNQPQHF.

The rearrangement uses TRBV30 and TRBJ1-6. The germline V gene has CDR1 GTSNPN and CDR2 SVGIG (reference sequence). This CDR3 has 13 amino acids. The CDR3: CAWTGGPGSPLHF.

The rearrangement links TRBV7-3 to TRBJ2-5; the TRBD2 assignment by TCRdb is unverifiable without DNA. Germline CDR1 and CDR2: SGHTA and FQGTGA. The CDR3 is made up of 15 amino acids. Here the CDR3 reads CASSLQLAGGETQYF.

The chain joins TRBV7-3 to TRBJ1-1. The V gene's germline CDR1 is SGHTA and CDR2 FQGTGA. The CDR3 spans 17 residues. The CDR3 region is CASSLIGVPLMNTEAFF.

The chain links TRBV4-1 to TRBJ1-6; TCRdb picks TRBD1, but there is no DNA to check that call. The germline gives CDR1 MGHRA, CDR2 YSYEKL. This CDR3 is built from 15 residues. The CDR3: CASSPRDRVDSPLHF.

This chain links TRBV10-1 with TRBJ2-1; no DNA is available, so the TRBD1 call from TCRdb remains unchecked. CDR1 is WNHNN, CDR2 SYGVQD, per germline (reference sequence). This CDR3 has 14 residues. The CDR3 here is CASSDPGRGNEQFF.

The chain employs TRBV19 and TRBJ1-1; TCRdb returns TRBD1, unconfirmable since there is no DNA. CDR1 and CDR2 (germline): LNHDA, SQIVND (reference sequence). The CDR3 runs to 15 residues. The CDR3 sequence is CASSPGLRLNTEAFF.

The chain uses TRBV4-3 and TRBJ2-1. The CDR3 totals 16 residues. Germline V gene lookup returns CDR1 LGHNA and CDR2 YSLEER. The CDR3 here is CASSVRWESSYNEQFF.

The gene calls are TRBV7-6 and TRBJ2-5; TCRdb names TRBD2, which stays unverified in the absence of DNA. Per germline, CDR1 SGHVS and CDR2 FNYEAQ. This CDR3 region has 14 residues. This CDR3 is CASSSSDSGKTQYF.

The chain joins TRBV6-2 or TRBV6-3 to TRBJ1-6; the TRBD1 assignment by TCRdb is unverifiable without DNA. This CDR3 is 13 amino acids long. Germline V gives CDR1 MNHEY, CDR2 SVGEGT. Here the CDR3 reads CASEGTGVSPLHF.

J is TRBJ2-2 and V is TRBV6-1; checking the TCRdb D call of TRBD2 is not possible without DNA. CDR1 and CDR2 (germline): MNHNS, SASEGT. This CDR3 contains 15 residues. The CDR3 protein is CASLPFGSNTGELFF.

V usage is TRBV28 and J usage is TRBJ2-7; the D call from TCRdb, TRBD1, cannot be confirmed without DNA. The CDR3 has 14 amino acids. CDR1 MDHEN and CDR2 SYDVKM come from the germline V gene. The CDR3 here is CASSPGGASYEQYF.

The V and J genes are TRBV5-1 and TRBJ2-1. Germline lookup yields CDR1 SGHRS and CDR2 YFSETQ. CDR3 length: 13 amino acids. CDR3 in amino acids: CASSLVTSAEQFF.

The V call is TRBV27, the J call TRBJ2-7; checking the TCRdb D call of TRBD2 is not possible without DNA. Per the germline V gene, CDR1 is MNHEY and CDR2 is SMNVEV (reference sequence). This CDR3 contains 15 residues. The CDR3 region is CASSLGEGRIYEQYF.

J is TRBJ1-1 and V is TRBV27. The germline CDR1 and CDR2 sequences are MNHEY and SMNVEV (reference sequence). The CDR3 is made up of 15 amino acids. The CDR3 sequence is CASSLRAGRASGAFF.

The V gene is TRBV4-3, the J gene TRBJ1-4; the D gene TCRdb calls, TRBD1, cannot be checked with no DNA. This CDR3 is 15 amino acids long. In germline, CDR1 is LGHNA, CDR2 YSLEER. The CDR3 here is CASSQATGGREKLFF.

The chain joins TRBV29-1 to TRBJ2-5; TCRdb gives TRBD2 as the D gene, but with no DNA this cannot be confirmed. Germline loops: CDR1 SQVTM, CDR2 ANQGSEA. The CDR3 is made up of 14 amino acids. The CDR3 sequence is CSVAPTRGQETQYF.